This T cell receptor beta chain was profiled in a study of PD-1 blockade in classical Hodgkin lymphoma. Germline V CDR1 and CDR2: SGHTS, YDEGEE. V was shortened by 5 bases and J by 1 base, with 9 bases between the two germline ends. The CDR3 contains 13 residues. Broader study findings: Initiation of nivolumab under 1 year after ASCT led to exclusion of patients. Lower baseline TCR diversity was reported for newly diagnosed patients than for healthy donors.

Note on this clone: Its antigen is as yet unknown.

Libraries were prepared by immunoSEQ multiplex PCR; TCRdb keeps only in-frame clonotypes and omits some of them. Of about 5,600 clones in the sample, 82% are singletons; the top ten hold around 10%. All patients relapsed after autologous stem cell transplantation, and brentuximab vedotin exposure varied. By magnetic negative selection, CD8+ T cells were isolated from the thawed PBMCs. Patients had relapsed/refractory classical Hodgkin lymphoma with complete response, partial response or progressive disease as best response. Specimen: CD8+ T cells from blood, collected at baseline. The chain has TRBV5-8 and TRBJ1-1; D is unresolved. The sequence came from a human donor with classical Hodgkin lymphoma. CDR3 in amino acids: CASSWEGNTEAFF. The CDR3 DNA reads as TGTGCCAGCAGTTGGGAGGGGAACACTGAAGCTTTCTTT.